A single sample gave rise to the 3 T cell receptor beta chains below, sequenced in a study of graft-versus-host responses after intestinal transplantation listed by TCRdb under 2021. Libraries were prepared through the immunoSEQ multiplex PCR assay. TCRdb stores this immuneACCESS table with in-frame sequences only. Part of the clones is absent; in the studies checked, under half of the shortfall reflects unresolved V genes, and no reason is known for the rest. This sample gives about 98,000 clones in total; 86% of them show up just once. The top ten hold approximately 1.4% of the sample. The sample consisted of PBMCs, taken 255 days after intestinal transplant. These receptors were obtained from a human patient who received an intestinal transplant, so some T cells may come from the graft donor.

The chain employs TRBV5-1 and TRBJ2-2; TRBD1 or TRBD2 may be the D gene (5 bases each). Trimming took 0 bases from V and 3 from J, leaving 12 bases between them. The CDR3 is 16 amino acids. Germline loops: CDR1 SGHRS, CDR2 YFSETQ. CDR3 bases: TGCGCCAGCAGCTTGGGGGAACGGGACCACACCGGGGAGCTGTTTTTT. Its protein product is CASSLGERDHTGELFF.

The V and J genes are TRBV7-8 and TRBJ2-3; tentative D call: TRBD2 (6 bases). V lost 4 bases and J 2 bases, leaving 19 bases between the germline ends. This CDR3 contains 17 residues. CDR1 and CDR2 from the germline V gene are SGHVS and FQNEAQ. The CDR3 protein is CASSYVDRGITTDTQYF. The DNA of the CDR3 is TGTGCCAGCAGCTACGTGGATCGGGGGATTACCACAGATACGCAGTATTTT.

This chain uses TRBV4-1 with TRBJ1-2, with a possible D match to TRBD1 (5 bases). With 0 bases removed from V and 4 bases from J, the gap between germline ends came to 24 bases. The CDR3 has 19 amino acids. Germline V lookup: CDR1 MGHRA, CDR2 YSYEKL. The CDR3 nucleotides read TGCGCCAGCAGCCAAGAGGACCCAAAACCCCGTACAGGACCCTATGGCTACACCTTC. Its translation: CASSQEDPKPRTGPYGYTF.